The clone carrying this T cell receptor beta chain was seen more than once but under ten times. As yet, its antigen is unknown. These data originate in a study of T cells in Graves' hyperthyroidism and ophthalmopathy. Study conclusions and caveats: Separating ophthalmopathy from stable hyperthyroidism was achieved by a 13 V-J model. Model-based prediction identified ophthalmopathy a median roughly 5.9 months prior to its onset.

CDR1 is LGHNA, CDR2 YNFKEQ, per germline. V lost 5 bases and J lost 2, with 7 bases in between. There are 13 residues in the CDR3. TCR beta CDR3 regions were amplified from RNA transcripts. TCR CDR3 underwent first-round RT-PCR with the HTBI primer set. TCRdb fed the multiplex PCR reads into MiXCR, producing one record per CDR3 protein. The sample lists roughly 500,000 distinct CDR3 sequences, approximately 25% occurring once. Used for diagnoses were clinical symptoms, serum thyroxine and TRAb, thyroid ultrasound and orbital computed tomography. The sequencing sample was made of blood. This chain uses TRBV4-2 with TRBJ2-4, with D unresolved. The sequence came from a young woman with Graves' ophthalmopathy. The CDR3 sequence is CASSEIPKNIQYF. CDR3 nucleotides: TGTGCCAGCAGCGAGATTCCCAAAAACATTCAGTACTTC.